This T cell receptor (beta chain) is drawn from a study of T cell repertoires in cytomegalovirus infection. In the study overall: Shared public TCR beta signatures pointed to both CMV infection and a matching HLA type.

Study conclusions and caveats: Ex vivo, HLA-C-restricted CMV-specific TCR beta clonotypes prevailed over the rest of the response. Summed frequency of shared TCR beta families picked out CMV carriers who also had the relevant HLA.

In TCRdb, the reads were re-called with MiXCR into one record per CDR3 protein. The table records some 220,000 distinct CDR3 sequences, around 6.2% of them present only once. This clonotype was observed many times. Its antigen is as yet unknown. The sample was PBMCs. This clonotype was sampled from a human donor in good health (CMV status not recorded). Some clones in this sample may be carry-over from other donors' samples.

The CDR3 DNA is TGTGCCAGCAGCTTCTACTCGGGGGGATATGGCTACACCTTC. This sequence encodes CASSFYSGGYGYTF. The chain combines TRBV7-2 with TRBJ1-2; D perhaps matches TRBD1 (5 bases). Trimming shortened V by 3 bases and J by 5 bases, and 13 bases separated the two germline ends. The CDR3 is 14 residues long. Germline V gene lookup returns CDR1 SGHTA and CDR2 FQGNSA.